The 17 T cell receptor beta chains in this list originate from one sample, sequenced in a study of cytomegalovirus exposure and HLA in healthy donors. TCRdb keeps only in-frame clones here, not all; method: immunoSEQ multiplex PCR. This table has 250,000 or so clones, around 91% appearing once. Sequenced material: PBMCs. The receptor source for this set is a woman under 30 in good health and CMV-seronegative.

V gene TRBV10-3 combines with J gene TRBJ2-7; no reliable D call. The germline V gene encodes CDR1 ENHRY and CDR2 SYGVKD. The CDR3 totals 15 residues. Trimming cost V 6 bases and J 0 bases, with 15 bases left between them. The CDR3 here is CAIRSNSPSSYEQYF. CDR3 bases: TGTGCCATCAGGAGTAACAGTCCGAGCTCCTACGAGCAGTACTTC.

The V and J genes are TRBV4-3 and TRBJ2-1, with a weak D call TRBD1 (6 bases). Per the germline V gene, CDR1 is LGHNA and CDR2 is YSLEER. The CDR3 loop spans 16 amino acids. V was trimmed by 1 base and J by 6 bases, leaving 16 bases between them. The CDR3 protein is CASSQGGSRGFNEQFF. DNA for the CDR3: TGCGCCAGCAGCCAAGGCGGGTCCAGGGGTTTCAATGAGCAGTTCTTC.

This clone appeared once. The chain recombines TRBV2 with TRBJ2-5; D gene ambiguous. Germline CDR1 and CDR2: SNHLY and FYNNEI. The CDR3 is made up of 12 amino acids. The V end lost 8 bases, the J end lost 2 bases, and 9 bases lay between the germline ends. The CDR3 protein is CASAPAQETQYF. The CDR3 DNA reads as TGTGCCAGCGCGCCAGCGCAAGAGACCCAGTACTTC.

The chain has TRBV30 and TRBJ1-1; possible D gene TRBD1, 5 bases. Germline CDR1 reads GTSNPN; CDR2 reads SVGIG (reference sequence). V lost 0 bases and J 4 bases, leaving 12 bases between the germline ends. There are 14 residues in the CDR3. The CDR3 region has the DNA TGTGCCTGGAGTGTAGGGTTCGGGGGCACTGAAGCTTTCTTT. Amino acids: CAWSVGFGGTEAFF.

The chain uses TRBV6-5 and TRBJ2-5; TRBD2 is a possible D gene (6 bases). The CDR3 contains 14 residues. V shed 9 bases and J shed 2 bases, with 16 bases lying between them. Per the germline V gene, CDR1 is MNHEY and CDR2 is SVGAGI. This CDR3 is CASRGVSGQETQYF. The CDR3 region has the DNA TGTGCCAGTAGAGGGGTTAGCGGACAAGAGACCCAGTACTTC.

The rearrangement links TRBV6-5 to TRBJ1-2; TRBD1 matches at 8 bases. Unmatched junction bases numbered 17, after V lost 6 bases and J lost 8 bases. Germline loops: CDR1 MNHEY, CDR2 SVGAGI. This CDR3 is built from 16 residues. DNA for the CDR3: TGTGCCAGCAGCTACCTCGGGACAGGAGGTGTGGAGGGCTACACCTTC. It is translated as CASSYLGTGGVEGYTF.

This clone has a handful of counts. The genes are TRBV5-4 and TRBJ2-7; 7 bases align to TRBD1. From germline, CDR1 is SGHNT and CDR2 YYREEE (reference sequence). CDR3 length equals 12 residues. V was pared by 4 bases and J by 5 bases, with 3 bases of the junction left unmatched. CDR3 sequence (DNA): TGTGCCAGCAGCGCGACAGGGAACGAGCAGTACGTC. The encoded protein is CASSATGNEQYV.

The CDR3 reads CASSRGGLVGHEQFF. Here the CDR3 DNA reads TGTGCCAGCAGCAGAGGGGGACTAGTCGGACATGAGCAGTTCTTC. V gene TRBV27 combines with J gene TRBJ2-1; 8 bases are a match to TRBD2. Germline values: CDR1 MNHEY, CDR2 SMNVEV (reference sequence). The J segment lost 8 bases and the V segment lost 6 bases, leaving 12 bases of the junction unmatched. The CDR3 has 15 amino acids.

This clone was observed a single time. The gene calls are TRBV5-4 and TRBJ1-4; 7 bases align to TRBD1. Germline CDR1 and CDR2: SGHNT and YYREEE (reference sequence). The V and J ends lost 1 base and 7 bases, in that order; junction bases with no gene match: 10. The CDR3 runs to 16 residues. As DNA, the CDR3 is TGTGCCAGCAGCTTGATACAGGGGAACGTTCGTGAAAAACTGTTTTTT. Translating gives CASSLIQGNVREKLFF.

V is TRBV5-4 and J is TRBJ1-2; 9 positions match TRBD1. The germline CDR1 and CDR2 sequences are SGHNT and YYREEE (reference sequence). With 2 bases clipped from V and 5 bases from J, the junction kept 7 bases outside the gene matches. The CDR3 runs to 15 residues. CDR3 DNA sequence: TGTGCCAGCAGCTTTCAGGGACAGGGTTCTTATGGCTACACCTTC. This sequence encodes CASSFQGQGSYGYTF.

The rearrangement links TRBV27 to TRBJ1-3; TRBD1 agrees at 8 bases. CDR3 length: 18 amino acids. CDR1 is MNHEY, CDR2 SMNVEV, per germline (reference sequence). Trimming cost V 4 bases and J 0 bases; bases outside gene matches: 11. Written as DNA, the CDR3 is TGTGCCAGCAGTTCGAATCCTCGACAGGGGAGCTCTGGAAACACCATATATTTT. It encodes CASSSNPRQGSSGNTIYF.

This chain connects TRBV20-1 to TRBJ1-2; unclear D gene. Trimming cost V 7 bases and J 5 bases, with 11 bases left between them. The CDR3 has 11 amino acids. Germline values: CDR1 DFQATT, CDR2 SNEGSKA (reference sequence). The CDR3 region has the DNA TGCAGTGGAAGGGAGGAATATGGCTACACCTTC. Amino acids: CSGREEYGYTF.

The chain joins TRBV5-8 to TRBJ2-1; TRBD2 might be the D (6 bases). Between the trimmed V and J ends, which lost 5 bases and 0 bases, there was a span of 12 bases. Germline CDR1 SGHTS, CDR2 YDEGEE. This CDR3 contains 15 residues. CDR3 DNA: TGTGCCAGCAGAACTCCCGGGGGCTCCTACAATGAGCAGTTCTTC. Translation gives CASRTPGGSYNEQFF.

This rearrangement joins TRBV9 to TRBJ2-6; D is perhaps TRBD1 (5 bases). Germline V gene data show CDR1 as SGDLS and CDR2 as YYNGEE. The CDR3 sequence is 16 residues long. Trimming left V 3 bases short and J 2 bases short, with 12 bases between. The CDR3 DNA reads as TGTGCCAGCAGCGGACCTCAGGGAACTGGGGCCAACGTCCTGACTTTC. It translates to CASSGPQGTGANVLTF.

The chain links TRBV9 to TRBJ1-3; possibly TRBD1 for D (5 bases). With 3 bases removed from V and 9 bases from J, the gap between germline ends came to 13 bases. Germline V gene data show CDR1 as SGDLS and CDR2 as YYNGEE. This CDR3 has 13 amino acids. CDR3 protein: CASSAPRVSTIYF. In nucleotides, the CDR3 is TGTGCCAGCAGCGCACCCAGGGTATCCACCATATATTTT. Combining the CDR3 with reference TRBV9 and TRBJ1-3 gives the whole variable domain DSGVTQTPKHLITATGQRVTLRCSPRSGDLSVYWYQQSLDQGLQFLIQYYNGEERAKGNILERFSAQQFPDLHSELNLSSLELGDSALYFCASSAPRVSTIYFGEGSWLTVV.

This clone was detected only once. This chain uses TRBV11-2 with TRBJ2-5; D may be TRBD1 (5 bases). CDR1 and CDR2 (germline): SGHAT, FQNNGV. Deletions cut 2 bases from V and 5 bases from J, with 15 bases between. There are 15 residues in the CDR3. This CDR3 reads CASSLTAGIVETQYF. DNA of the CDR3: TGTGCCAGCAGCTTAACGGCAGGGATCGTGGAGACCCAGTACTTC.

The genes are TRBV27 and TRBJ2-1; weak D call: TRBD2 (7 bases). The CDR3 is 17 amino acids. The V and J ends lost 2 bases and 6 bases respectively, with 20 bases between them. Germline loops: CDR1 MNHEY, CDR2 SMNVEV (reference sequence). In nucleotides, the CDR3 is TGTGCCAGCAGTTTAATTGTGGGGGGCAGGGAGGGCAATGAGCAGTTCTTC. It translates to CASSLIVGGREGNEQFF.